Each of the 8 T cell receptor beta chains below was sequenced from the same sample in a study of beta chain features in type 1 diabetes. Antigen specificity for these receptors is unknown. Isolated RNA was reverse transcribed in full, so expressed TCRB transcripts were sequenced. Clones were read by immunoSEQ multiplex PCR, and TCRdb kept only the in-frame ones, dropping some. The sample includes around 710,000 clones, 9.5% to 15% seen only once; the top ten take around 0.12%. Study-level findings and limits: All four CD4+ subsets of Type 1 diabetes patients contained TCRB CDR3s that were moderately but significantly shorter.

Material: naive CD4+ T cells from blood. All receptors derive from a man in his thirties or forties with type 1 diabetes.

This clone was seen a handful of times. The CDR3 protein is CASSPRLAGEQYF. In DNA, the CDR3 is TGTGCCAGCAGCCCCCGCTTGGCGGGGGAGCAGTACTTC. The rearrangement joins TRBV13 to TRBJ2-7, with D perhaps matching TRBD2 (6 bases). Germline values: CDR1 PRHDT, CDR2 FYEKMQ (reference sequence). This CDR3 is 13 amino acids long. The V end lost 5 bases, the J end lost 7 bases, and 15 bases lay between the germline ends.

This chain uses TRBV5-1 with TRBJ1-2; D unclear. The germline V and J ends were trimmed by 0 bases and 6 bases, with 12 bases remaining between them. Germline-derived CDR1 and CDR2 are SGHRS and YFSETQ. This CDR3 spans 14 amino acids. CDR3: CASSLGSPPDGYTF. The DNA for the CDR3 is TGCGCCAGCAGCTTGGGTTCACCCCCGGATGGCTACACCTTC.

The chain recombines TRBV11-2 with TRBJ2-5; no firm D call. Germline CDR1 and CDR2: SGHAT and FQNNGV. The CDR3 runs 14 residues. V shed 5 bases and J shed 3 bases, with 13 bases lying between them. The CDR3: CASSPSLVKETQYF. For the CDR3, the DNA is TGTGCCAGCAGCCCCAGCCTGGTAAAAGAGACCCAGTACTTC.

This clone was seen only a few times. This chain uses TRBV7-2 with TRBJ1-5, with a possible D match to TRBD1 (5 bases). The V end was cut by 4 bases, the J end by 3 bases, with 13 bases between. The CDR3 extends over 15 amino acids. Per the germline V gene, CDR1 is SGHTA and CDR2 is FQGNSA. The CDR3 region has the DNA TGTGCCAGCAGCTCTGCGGCGGGGGTCAATCAGCCCCAGCATTTT. This translates into CASSSAAGVNQPQHF.

The V and J genes are TRBV14 and TRBJ2-2; D unresolved. The germline V and J ends were trimmed by 4 bases and 7 bases, with 16 bases remaining between them. Germline V gene lookup returns CDR1 SGHDN and CDR2 FVKESK. CDR3 length equals 15 residues. The chain's CDR3 is CASSRRVSRIGELFF. The CDR3 region has the DNA TGTGCCAGCAGCCGCCGGGTCTCTCGGATCGGGGAGCTGTTTTTT.

V usage is TRBV9 and J usage is TRBJ2-5, with TRBD1 identical over 7 bases. The DNA end favors TRBJ2-7, so the J call may be wrong. CDR3 length: 16 residues. Germline lookup yields CDR1 SGDLS and CDR2 YYNGEE. CDR3 residues: CASSSGWGRGRDEQYF. CDR3 nucleotide sequence: TGTGCCAGCAGCTCCGGCTGGGGTAGGGGGCGTGACGAGCAGTACTTC.

This clone was seen a handful of times. V gene TRBV4-1 combines with J gene TRBJ2-5, with TRBD1 matching over 7 bases. CDR1 and CDR2 (germline): MGHRA, YSYEKL. The CDR3 runs 16 residues. V was clipped by 4 bases and J by 2 bases; unmatched bases: 10. The CDR3 region is CASSLIQQGQQETQYF. The CDR3 DNA reads as TGCGCCAGCAGCCTAATCCAACAGGGACAGCAAGAGACCCAGTACTTC.

Points on this clone: Germline and junction disagree at one end, which may indicate a read error. Other DNA sequences in the sample encode the same CDR3. The chain is built from TRBV30 and TRBJ2-6; tentative D call: TRBD1 (5 bases). The CDR3 extends over 16 amino acids. The germline V gene has CDR1 GTSNPN and CDR2 SVGIG (reference sequence). Written as DNA, the CDR3 is TGTGCCTGGAGTGTAGGCATTACATCTGGGGCCAACGTACTGACTTTC. Translating it yields CAWSVGITSGANVLTF.